Included here is one TCR gamma chain sequence, with context. This clone is described as large (0.1 to 1%). No antigen is known for it. There are no base qualities to consult, and no much larger clone falls within one base. Other DNA sequences in this specimen translate into the identical CDR3. The sample comes from a study of fetal and pediatric gammadelta thymocytes (dated by TCRdb to between 2021 and 2024). The study in broad terms: The bulk gammadelta thymocyte repertoires, which combined previously published data with newly generated, unpublished data, were used to reinforce a single-cell study of gammadelta thymocyte development. Bulk TCR repertoire data were added to increase subject numbers and strengthen the CDR3 publicity analysis. The bulk gammadelta thymocyte repertoire set covered roughly ten subjects in total, 3 fetal thymus donors and 7 pediatric thymus donors. Unpublished data were combined with previously published data (refs 27,28) to make up the bulk gammadelta thymocyte repertoires.

Reading the germline V gene (reference sequence) gives CDR1 GITISATS and CDR2 ISYDGTV. Its CDR3 holds 16 amino acids, cysteine through phenylalanine. Only CDR3 DNA remains: 48 bases, in frame from the first base. Unmatched junction bases come to 2, with V trimmed by 0 bases and J by 6 bases. For staining, thymocytes received Zombie NIR viability dye along with antibodies against CD3 (UCHT1), TCRgammadelta (11F2), TCRVgamma9 (IMMU360) and TCRVdelta2 (IMMU389). TRD and TRG CDR3 repertoires were generated in bulk, separately, from sorted Vgamma9Vdelta2 and nonVgamma9Vdelta2 gammadelta thymocytes obtained from human fetal and pediatric thymuses. Pediatric thymus tissue was collected in Belgium from children having cardiac surgery. The pediatric thymus donors in the study ranged in age from roughly 1 to 11 years. Thymic cell suspensions were prepared from fetal and post-natal thymuses as described previously. Cells that were CD3+ gammadeltaTCR+ Vgamma9+ Vdelta2+ were sorted as Vgamma9Vdelta2 thymocytes. A FACS Aria III cell sorter (BD Biosciences) was used to carry out the cell sorting.

Overall study outcomes, separate from this receptor: Compared with post-natal repertoires, fetal gammadelta thymocyte repertoires were previously reported to be enriched for TRDV2, TRGV8 and TRGV9 usage, low N additions and public CDR3s.

Sequencing used an Illumina MiSeq. As for the authors' bioinformatics: For the publicity analysis, the Vgamma9Vdelta2 and nonVgamma9Vdelta2 bulk CDR3 files from each subject were merged to form one combined repertoire per subject. Using base R and dplyr, CDR3 publicity was scored on a scale from 0 to 19 by checking each amino acid sequence across 9 single-cell datasets and 10 bulk repertoires. Public reads were reanalyzed in TCRdb with CATT, and rows carrying the same DNA were merged afterwards. For this entry, the V and J calls and clone size follow TCRdb and not the study's own pipeline. For this sample there are approximately 220 gamma-chain clones; 1% to 1.5% appear just once. The leading ten clones occupy 24% of the sample.

The source material was Vgamma9Vdelta2 gamma-delta T cells from the thymus. This sample's cell subset or site label indicates: sorted CD3+gammadeltaTCR+Vgamma9+Vdelta2+ thymocytes. The sequence is built from TRGV9 and TRGJP. This receptor was taken from a child who underwent cardiac surgery and was recorded as healthy. The CDR3 reads as follows: CALWEVRELGKKIKVF. The nucleotide sequence is TGTGCCTTGTGGGAGGTGCGAGAGTTGGGCAAAAAAATCAAGGTATTT.